A selection of T cell receptor beta chains follows, all from one sample in a study of monozygotic twins with inflammatory bowel disease. One entry per CDR3 protein, without DNA, is what TCRdb gives after re-calling the 5' RACE reads. The sample includes approximately 160,000 distinct CDR3 sequences. Source material: blood. The receptors derive from a human donor with ulcerative colitis or Crohn's disease, or a healthy co-twin of an affected twin (not recorded which). Both conserved end residues are part of each CDR3.

TRBJ2-5 | TRBV7-9 | CASSPTLTGGQETQYF
TRBJ2-2 | TRBV4-3 | CASSQSGGTNTGELFF
TRBJ1-1 | TRBV27 | CASSGGLPEAFF
TRBJ2-7 | TRBV7-9 | CASSAPGLASYEQYF
TRBJ2-1 | TRBV19 | CASIPGQGVNEQFF
TRBJ1-4 | TRBV12-3/TRBV12-4 | CASSAGTVNEKLFF
TRBJ2-7 | TRBV12-3/TRBV12-4 | CASTLGGFPYEQYF
TRBJ2-7 | TRBV4-3 | CASSQDPGLYEQYF
TRBJ1-1 | TRBV5-6 | CASSLLLTPNTEAFF
TRBJ2-3 | TRBV7-2 | CASSSRRLVVPTDTQYF
TRBJ2-3 | TRBV5-1 | CASSLDQPTDTQYF
TRBJ2-5 | TRBV5-4 | CASSEGASQETQYF
TRBJ2-5 | TRBV20-1 | CSAFDRAGETQYF
TRBJ2-5 | TRBV6-5 | CASSLSRTRLRETQYF
TRBJ2-3 | TRBV28 | CASSLQDRGGTDTQYF
TRBJ1-3 | TRBV7-2 | CASSLVTSSSGNTIYF
TRBJ2-7 | TRBV12-3/TRBV12-4 | CASSFNQGRANEQYF
TRBJ2-1 | TRBV15 | CATSRVVRTSGIEQFF
TRBJ2-6 | TRBV20-1 | CSARGSLREEFSGANVLTF
TRBJ1-1 | TRBV30 | CAWSSGADYTEAFF
TRBJ1-6 | TRBV30 | CAWSVSKVGSGTPGKRNSPLHF
TRBJ2-7 | TRBV3-1 | CASSTAGGHTYEQYF
TRBJ2-5 | TRBV25-1 | CASKDPGTVKETQYF
TRBJ2-3 | TRBV11-3 | CASSPSGRLDTQYF
TRBJ1-2 | TRBV2 | CASSARDRVTDGYTF
TRBJ1-1 | TRBV6-5 | CASSFPLTGGEVNTEAFF
TRBJ1-2 | TRBV27 | CASSLSPGSYGYTF
TRBJ2-5 | TRBV3-1 | CASSPSGTGRETQYF
TRBJ1-5 | TRBV20-1 | CSARQSNQPQHF
TRBJ2-1 | TRBV25-1 | CASSEYRTGGTGEQFF
TRBJ1-1 | TRBV11-2 | CASSFVNTEAFF
TRBJ1-6 | TRBV30 | CAVTLGTRDSPLHF
TRBJ2-1 | TRBV4-3 | CASSQDPQLSTGTAAYNEQFF
TRBJ2-7 | TRBV12-3/TRBV12-4 | CASSSSGSLREQYF
TRBJ2-7 | TRBV7-2 | CASSLPSYEQYF
TRBJ2-2 | TRBV20-1 | CSARDPTSGVTSRELFF
TRBJ1-1 | TRBV20-1 | CSARAGAPNTKAFF
TRBJ1-1 | TRBV10-3 | CAITPANRDEAFF
TRBJ2-3 | TRBV20-1 | CSASGPTSTDTQYF
TRBJ2-3 | TRBV7-3 | CASSLSGGTSDTQYF
TRBJ2-1 | TRBV20-1 | CSAPSGESSYNEQFF
TRBJ1-5 | TRBV7-8 | CAGRRTGDSNQPQHF
TRBJ1-2 | TRBV3-1 | CASSRDSNYGYTF
TRBJ2-5 | TRBV20-1 | CSARIAGIQETQYF
TRBJ1-2 | TRBV9 | CASSPSPGTYGYTF
TRBJ2-7 | TRBV28 | CASSLGVSYEQYF